The source of this T cell receptor (beta chain) is a study of cytomegalovirus exposure and HLA in healthy donors. Per the germline V gene, CDR1 is KGHSH and CDR2 is LQKENI. V was cut by 3 bases and J by 1 base, with 11 bases left in between. The CDR3 is 15 amino acids. Amplification used 60 Vbeta primers and 13 Jbeta primers. Profiling relied on immunoSEQ multiplex PCR, and the TCRdb table lists in-frame clones only, not all of them. The sample has roughly 120,000 clones; around 79% are singletons. Only one count was recorded for this clone. This clonotype originated in a woman in her twenties or thirties in good health and CMV-seropositive. The rearrangement links TRBV18 to TRBJ2-3; D gene unclear. Material: PBMCs. The CDR3 loop is CASSPLGVGTDTQYF. In nucleotides, the CDR3 is TGTGCCAGCTCACCCTTGGGCGTTGGCACAGATACGCAGTATTTT.